This T cell receptor (beta chain) was found in a study of blood T cell repertoires in COVID-19. Study as a whole: Collection of acute and convalescent COVID-19 samples took place in the United States, Italy and Spain. Nucleic acid was either cDNA or gDNA, and it came from T cells, B-cell-depleted T cells, or PBMCs.

Authors' methods: Amplifying reference gene primers gave estimates of nucleated cell counts. Sequencing used immunoSEQ multiplex PCR; TCRdb keeps in-frame clones, though not all of them. The DNA was the basis for D and trimming; V, J and clone size are from that table. The profile covers 150,000 to 200,000 clones, with 70% to 85% appearing a single time and about 1.2% taken by the ten largest. Germline CDR1 is GTSNPN and CDR2 is SVGIG (reference sequence). There are 15 residues in the CDR3. Trimming pared 4 bases from V and 1 base from J, leaving 14 bases between. The rearrangement links TRBV30 to TRBJ1-5; possible D gene TRBD1, 6 bases. Sequenced input: peripheral blood. This clonotype originated in a man in his 60s who had recovered from COVID-19. CDR3 nucleotides: TGTGCCTGGAAGGGGGGGCTGAACAGCAATCAGCCCCAGCATTTT. This codes for CAWKGGLNSNQPQHF. The full variable domain, its missing parts supplied by reference TRBV30 and TRBJ1-5, is SQTIHQWPATLVQPVGSPLSLECTVEGTSNPNLYWYRQAAGRGLQLLFYSVGIGQISSEVPQNLSASRPQDRQFILSSKKLLLSDSGFYLCAWKGGLNSNQPQHFGDGTRLSIL.